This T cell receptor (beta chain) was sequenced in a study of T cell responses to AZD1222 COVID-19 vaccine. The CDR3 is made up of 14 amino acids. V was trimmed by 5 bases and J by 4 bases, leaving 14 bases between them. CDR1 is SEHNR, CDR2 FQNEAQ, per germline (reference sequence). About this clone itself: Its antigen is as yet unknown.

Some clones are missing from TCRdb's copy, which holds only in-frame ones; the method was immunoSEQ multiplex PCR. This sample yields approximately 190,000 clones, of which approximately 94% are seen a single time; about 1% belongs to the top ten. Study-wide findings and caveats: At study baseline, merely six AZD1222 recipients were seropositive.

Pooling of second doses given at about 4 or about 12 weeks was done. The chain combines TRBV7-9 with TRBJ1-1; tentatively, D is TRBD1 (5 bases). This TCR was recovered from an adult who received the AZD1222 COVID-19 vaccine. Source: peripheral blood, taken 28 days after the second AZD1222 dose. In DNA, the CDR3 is TGTGCCAGCAGCCAGCAGGGCGACGGCACTGAAGCTTTCTTT. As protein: CASSQQGDGTEAFF.